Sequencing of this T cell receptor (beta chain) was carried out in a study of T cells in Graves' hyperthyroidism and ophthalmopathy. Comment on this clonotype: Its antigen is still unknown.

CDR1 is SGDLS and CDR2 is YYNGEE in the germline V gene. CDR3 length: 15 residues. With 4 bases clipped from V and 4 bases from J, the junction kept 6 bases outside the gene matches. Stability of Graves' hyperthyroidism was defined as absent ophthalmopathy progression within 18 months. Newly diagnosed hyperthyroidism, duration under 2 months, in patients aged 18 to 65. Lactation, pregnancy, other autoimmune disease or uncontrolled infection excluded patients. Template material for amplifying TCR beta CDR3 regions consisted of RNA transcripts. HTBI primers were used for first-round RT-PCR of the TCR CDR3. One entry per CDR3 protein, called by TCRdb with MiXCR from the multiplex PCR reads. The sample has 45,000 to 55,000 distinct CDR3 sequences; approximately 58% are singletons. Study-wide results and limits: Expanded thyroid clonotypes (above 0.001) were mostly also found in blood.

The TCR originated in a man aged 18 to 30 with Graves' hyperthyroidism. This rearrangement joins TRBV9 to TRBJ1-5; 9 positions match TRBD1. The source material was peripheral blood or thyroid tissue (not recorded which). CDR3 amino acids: CASSPGTGFNQPQHF. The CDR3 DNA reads TGTGCCAGCAGCCCAGGGACAGGGTTTAATCAGCCCCAGCATTTT.